The source of this T cell receptor (beta chain) is a study of blood T cell repertoires in COVID-19 (dated by TCRdb to the early 2020s). Concerning the study at large: Samples covering the acute and convalescent phases of COVID-19 were provided by collaborators in the United States, Italy and Spain. The prospective study material was composed of cDNA or gDNA derived from T cells, B-cell-depleted T cells, or PBMCs. Deeply sampled blood TCRbeta repertoires from subjects exposed to, actively infected with, or recovered from COVID-19 were included in the dataset. The repertoires were released in a freely available public database meant as a resource for research on the immune response to SARS-CoV-2. The samples were drawn from the first 160 participants of the ongoing ImmuneRACE study and from 950 to 1,500 subjects provided by 6 global collaborators. Nearly every sample came with metadata listing a de-identified subject ID, COVID-19 status, age in years and sex. HLA class I and class II types, where available, came from metadata supplied by the sample provider rather than from assay-based typing.

General findings and caveats noted by the study authors: The quantity of clinical and demographic metadata differed by source and by participant and was supplied without curation.

Of note for this clone: What antigen it recognizes has not been identified. Per-base qualities were not stored, and no clone one base away is much larger.

TCRbeta CDR3 regions were amplified from genomic DNA by means of the immunoSEQ Assay, a bias-controlled multiplex PCR. The original methods were these. Within the assay, amplification of reference gene primers was used to estimate how many nucleated cells each sample contained. To quantify the absolute abundance of each unique TCRbeta CDR3 rearrangement, sequence reads were collapsed and filtered. For each sample, productive Simpson clonality was calculated as the square root of Simpson's diversity index over productive rearrangements. TCRdb obtained this table from immuneACCESS and retained in-frame rearrangements with V and J assigned. These tables miss some clones; where compared with another copy, unresolved V genes account for less than half of the shortfall, and the remainder is unexplained. The V and J calls and clone size were taken over from that table, and D and trimming were inferred from the DNA. The sample table holds about 170,000 clones, of which around four fifths were seen once. About 3.6% of the sample rests with the top ten.

Participants in the prospective study were enrolled through a virtual design, were aged about 18 to 100 years, and lived in 20 to 30 United States geographic areas. In the prospective study, cohorts were assigned on the basis of participant-reported clinical history obtained from a screening survey and a study questionnaire. Each participant in the prospective study had whole blood, serum and a nasopharyngeal or oropharyngeal swab collected by mobile phlebotomists. Participants in the prospective study had the option to provide additional blood draws and questionnaires over an approximately 2-month period. Prospective study blood samples were shipped either frozen or at room temperature before DNA extraction. The sequenced sample consisted of PBMCs or T cells enriched from blood (not recorded which). This clonotype was obtained from a woman between 50 and 59 years old in a cohort exposed to, infected with or recovered from COVID-19 (not recorded which).

The CDR3 protein: CASSSDRGSAGNTIYF. The bases read TGCGCCAGCAGCTCCGACAGGGGATCGGCTGGAAACACCATATATTTT. Recombination linked TRBV5-1 to TRBJ1-3; 8 central bases correspond to TRBD1. V trim: 3 bases; J trim: 2 bases; unmatched bases: 7. The CDR3 has 16 amino acids, counting the end cysteine and phenylalanine. The sequence is cut down to CDR3 DNA, 48 bases in frame from base 1. CDR1 and CDR2 are read off the germline V gene as SGHRS and YFSETQ.